This note documents a single T cell receptor (beta chain) sequence. The antigen remains unidentified. Pooling of second doses given at about 4 or about 12 weeks was done. The data originate from a study of T cell responses to AZD1222 COVID-19 vaccine. Study-wide findings and caveats: Repertoires were collected only later (after the peak T cell response had occurred). The breadth and depth of Spike-specific TCRs increased once two AZD1222 doses had been given. Unmutated variant regions reportedly attract nearly half of all spike-specific TCRs.

Data came from immunoSEQ multiplex PCR; TCRdb stores just in-frame clones and leaves some out. The sample yields more than 75,000 clones, about 90% seen once. The germline V gene has CDR1 MNHEY and CDR2 SVGAGI. This CDR3 spans 15 amino acids. Trimming took 6 bases from V and 0 from J, leaving 9 bases between them. This chain uses TRBV6-5 with TRBJ1-6; D is undetermined. The specimen comprised peripheral blood, sampled 28 days after the second AZD1222 dose. This TCR derives from an adult who received the AZD1222 COVID-19 vaccine. CDR3 residues: CASSGGSSYNSPLHF. The CDR3 DNA follows: TGTGCCAGCAGCGGAGGGAGCTCCTATAATTCACCCCTCCACTTT.